This entry lists 16 T cell receptor beta chains sequenced from one sample in a study of T cell changes during pregnancy in multiple sclerosis. Measured with immunoSEQ multiplex PCR; TCRdb has only the in-frame clones, and not every one. This sample has around 30,000 clones, with about nine tenths found just once. The sample in question was CD8+ T cells from peripheral blood mononuclear cells, obtained before pregnancy. The receptors here all came from a female donor with multiple sclerosis, enrolled in a pregnancy study.

V gene TRBV10-3 combines with J gene TRBJ1-1; 10 bases align to TRBD1. Looked up from germline, CDR1 is ENHRY and CDR2 is SYGVKD. The CDR3 totals 13 residues. V lost 11 bases to trimming and J lost 3 bases; unmatched junction nucleotides: 6. This chain's CDR3 is CAARQGADTEAFF. The CDR3 DNA follows: TGTGCCGCCAGACAGGGGGCGGACACTGAAGCTTTCTTT.

The chain links TRBV18 to TRBJ2-3, with 8 positions matching TRBD2. The germline CDR1 and CDR2 sequences are KGHSH and LQKENI. The ends lost 4 bases at V and 5 bases at J; junction bases unmatched: 5. The CDR3 has 14 residues. The CDR3 here is CASSLRGGEDTQYF. DNA for the CDR3: TGTGCCAGCTCACTCCGGGGGGGCGAAGATACGCAGTATTTT.

In the case of this clone: One end of the junction varies from germline; a read error may be responsible. The chain uses TRBV2 and TRBJ1-5; tentatively, D is TRBD1 (5 bases). The germline gives CDR1 SNHLY, CDR2 FYNNEI. The CDR3 has 12 residues. CDR3 amino acids: CASSERWGLFYF. The CDR3 DNA follows: TGTGCCAGCAGTGAAAGATGGGGCCTTTTCTATTTT.

The chain couples TRBV6-5 to TRBJ2-1; TRBD2 matches 11 bases. Germline loops: CDR1 MNHEY, CDR2 SVGAGI. V lost 9 bases to trimming and J lost 8 bases; unmatched junction nucleotides: 3. The CDR3 totals 12 residues. CDR3 coding DNA: TGTGCCAGTTCGGGACTAGCGGATGAGCAGTTCTTC. Translation gives CASSGLADEQFF.

This clone has only a few counts. Other nucleotide sequences in the sample specify the same CDR3. The chain joins TRBV6-5 to TRBJ2-1; 11 bases align to TRBD2. This CDR3 region has 16 residues. Germline CDR1 is MNHEY and CDR2 is SVGAGI. V lost 2 bases and J lost 6; bases outside the gene matches: 6. The CDR3 nucleotides read TGTGCCAGCAGTTACACGGGGCTAGCGGGAGGCAATGAGCAGTTCTTC. Protein product: CASSYTGLAGGNEQFF.

The chain recombines TRBV5-6 with TRBJ1-1; weak D call: TRBD1 (5 bases). Looked up from germline, CDR1 is SGHDT and CDR2 is YYEEEE. V lost 0 bases, J lost 3 bases, and 12 bases lay in between. CDR3 length: 15 residues. The CDR3 loop is CASSLGGEDDTEAFF. In nucleotides, the CDR3 is TGTGCCAGCAGCTTGGGAGGGGAGGATGACACTGAAGCTTTCTTT.

This rearrangement joins TRBV15 to TRBJ2-1, with 8 bases aligning to TRBD2. With V trimmed by 9 bases and J by 4 bases, 8 bases remained unmatched. The CDR3 extends over 14 amino acids. From germline, CDR1 is LNHNV and CDR2 YYDKDF (reference sequence). CDR3 loop: CATLPGGMYNEQFF. For the CDR3, the DNA is TGTGCCACTCTACCGGGGGGGATGTACAATGAGCAGTTCTTC.

This clone has just one count. The rearrangement links TRBV27 to TRBJ1-2; D is unclear. Germline lookup yields CDR1 MNHEY and CDR2 SMNVEV (reference sequence). Trimming shortened V by 2 bases and J by 8 bases, and 21 bases separated the two germline ends. The length of the CDR3 is 16 residues. The CDR3 spells CASSLTLAQRESGYTF. The CDR3 DNA sequence: TGTGCCAGCAGTTTAACATTAGCGCAGCGCGAATCGGGCTACACCTTC.

The chain couples TRBV28 to TRBJ1-5; 7 nucleotides agree with TRBD1. Per the germline V gene, CDR1 is MDHEN and CDR2 is SYDVKM. Trimming at V came to 2 bases and at J to 6 bases, leaving 7 bases not matched to a gene. The CDR3 extends over 15 amino acids. CDR3: CASSLRRGEFQPQHF. In DNA, the CDR3 is TGTGCCAGCAGTTTACGCAGGGGGGAATTTCAGCCCCAGCATTTT.

The rearrangement uses TRBV19 and TRBJ1-1; D possibly corresponds to TRBD1 (5 bases). Trimming stripped 7 bases from V and 0 bases from J, with 21 bases between. Germline V CDR1 and CDR2: LNHDA, SQIVND (reference sequence). The CDR3 has 17 amino acids. The CDR3 spells CASTDWGVGDMNTEAFF. In DNA form, the CDR3 reads TGTGCCAGTACCGATTGGGGGGTCGGGGATATGAACACTGAAGCTTTCTTT.

The chain recombines TRBV6-4 with TRBJ2-6; TRBD1 matches at 8 bases. The V segment lost 3 bases and the J segment 4 bases; nucleotides outside the gene matches: 5. The CDR3 runs 16 residues. CDR1 and CDR2 from the germline V gene are MRHNA and SNTAGT. The DNA for the CDR3 is TGTGCCAGCAGTGAGACAGGGGCGTCCGGGGCCAACGTCCTGACTTTC. Residues: CASSETGASGANVLTF.

The chain has TRBV5-6 and TRBJ2-7; TRBD1 matches 12 bases. CDR1 is SGHDT, CDR2 YYEEEE, per germline. V dropped 4 bases and J dropped 4; count of bases not matched to a gene: 3. There are 14 residues in the CDR3. CDR3 protein: CASSPGQGAYEQYF. CDR3 DNA: TGTGCCAGCAGCCCGGGACAGGGGGCTTACGAGCAGTACTTC.

J is TRBJ2-3 and V is TRBV6-6; 9 nucleotides align to TRBD1. CDR1 MNHNY and CDR2 SVGAGI come from the germline V gene (reference sequence). J lost 6 bases, V lost 2 bases, and 9 bases had no gene match. This CDR3 is 16 amino acids long. For the CDR3, the DNA is TGTGCCAGCAGTTACGCACAGGGGGCGCCCCGGGATACGCAGTATTTT. Its translation is CASSYAQGAPRDTQYF.

This chain connects TRBV11-3 to TRBJ2-7; TRBD1 might be the D (6 bases). In germline, CDR1 is SGHNT, CDR2 YENEEA. Trimming cost V 0 bases and J 0 bases, with 9 bases left between them. This CDR3 spans 15 amino acids. The CDR3 loop is CASSLDLGASYEQYF. The CDR3 DNA reads as TGTGCCAGCAGCTTAGATCTGGGGGCCTCCTACGAGCAGTACTTC.

This chain uses TRBV28 with TRBJ1-5; a possible D gene is TRBD1 (5 bases). The CDR3 runs 14 residues. The V gene lost 5 bases and the J gene lost 5 bases, with 13 bases spanning the gap. CDR1 is MDHEN, CDR2 SYDVKM, per germline. The CDR3 nucleotides are TGTGCCAGCAGTGAAGGGGCCGGAGATCAGCCCCAGCATTTT. Its translation: CASSEGAGDQPQHF. The complete variable domain, with remaining parts taken from reference TRBV28 and TRBJ1-5, reads DVKVTQSSRYLVKRTGEKVFLECVQDMDHENMFWYRQDPGLGLRLIYFSYDVKMKEKGDIPEGYSVSREKKERFSLILESASTNQTSMYLCASSEGAGDQPQHFGDGTRLSIL.

This rearrangement joins TRBV21-1 to TRBJ1-2; the DNA was not used to check the table's D call, TRBD1. TRBV21-1 is termed a pseudogene. The CDR3 spans 16 residues. CDR3 sequence (DNA): TGTGCCAGCAGCAAAGATTCAACGGACAGGGGACATGGCTACACCTTC. Its protein product is CASSKDSTDRGHGYTF.